The subject of this entry is one TCR beta chain. The target antigen is unknown. The record originates from a study of CD8 T cells in ankylosing spondylitis. Study observations and caveats: Earlier reports found some motif variants in synovial fluid and blood in reactive arthritis. Seven to nine highly homologous variants formed a TCR beta motif that appeared characteristic of ankylosing spondylitis blood. Peripheral blood samples showed relatively rare disease-linked clones, and these clones were CD8+. It was reported that disease-linked clones were significantly enriched in matched ankylosing spondylitis synovial fluid.

The V gene's germline CDR1 is SGHDN and CDR2 FVKESK. The CDR3 sequence is 13 residues long. V gave up 9 bases and J gave up 4 bases, with 16 bases separating them. Construction of TCR beta libraries was performed using quantitative 5'-RACE with molecular barcodes. TCRdb independently ran MiXCR on the 5' RACE reads; one entry per CDR3 protein. Counted here are about 540,000 distinct CDR3 sequences, roughly 13% occurring once; the ten biggest clones make up approximately 6.3%. Sequencing input: blood, either unsorted or a sorted T cell fraction (not recorded which). The sequence was collected from a male donor with ankylosing spondylitis. V gene TRBV14 combines with J gene TRBJ2-7, with TRBD2 as a possible D gene (6 bases). The CDR3 protein is CASCRAGRYEQYF. DNA of the CDR3: TGTGCCAGTTGCAGGGCGGGGAGATACGAGCAGTACTTC.